Sequencing of this T cell receptor (beta chain) was carried out in a study of blood T cell repertoires in COVID-19. The wider study: Acute and convalescent COVID-19 specimens originated in the United States, Italy and Spain.

The trim removed 2 bases at V and 3 bases at J, leaving 5 bases unmatched. The CDR3 length is 15 residues. Germline V gene data show CDR1 as MGHRA and CDR2 as YSYEKL. TCRdb's table, derived via immunoSEQ multiplex PCR, lists solely in-frame clones and lacks some. Here the sample spans some 240,000 clones, 80% to 90% being singletons. The clonotype originates from a woman older than 75 with COVID-19, enrolled during active disease. Sequenced material: peripheral blood. V usage is TRBV4-1 and J usage is TRBJ2-7; TRBD2 agrees at 9 bases. In nucleotides, the CDR3 is TGCGCCAGCAGCCAAATAGCGGGGGCGAACTACGAGCAGTACTTC. Translation gives CASSQIAGANYEQYF.